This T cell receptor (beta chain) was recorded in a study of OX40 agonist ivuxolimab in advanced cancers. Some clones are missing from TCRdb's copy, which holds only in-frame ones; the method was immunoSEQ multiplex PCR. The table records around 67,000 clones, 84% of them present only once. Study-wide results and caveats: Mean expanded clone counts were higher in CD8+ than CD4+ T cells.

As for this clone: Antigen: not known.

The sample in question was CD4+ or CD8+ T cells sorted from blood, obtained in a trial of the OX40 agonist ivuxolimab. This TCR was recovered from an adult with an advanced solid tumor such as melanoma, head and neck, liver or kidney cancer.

The CDR3 sequence: CASRIDPWGDTEAFF. Written as DNA, the CDR3 is TGTGCCAGCAGAATAGACCCGTGGGGGGACACTGAAGCTTTCTTT. The V gene is TRBV6-4, the J gene TRBJ1-1; the D gene is possibly TRBD1 (5 bases). The CDR3 length is 15 residues. V gave up 6 bases and J gave up 3 bases, with 17 bases separating them. Germline V gene lookup returns CDR1 MRHNA and CDR2 SNTAGT.